The T cell receptor beta chain described here comes from a study of beta chain features in type 1 diabetes. For the study at large: Examined across all samples were some 99 million sorted cells.

This clone turned up a few times. No antigen is known for it. Germline assignment: CDR1 SQVTM and CDR2 ANQGSEA. Trimming pared 7 bases from V and 6 bases from J, leaving 16 bases between. This CDR3 contains 13 residues. Investigators reverse transcribed all isolated RNA, so they sequenced expressed TCRB transcripts. Some clones are missing from TCRdb's copy, which holds only in-frame ones; the method was immunoSEQ multiplex PCR. The data hold about 650,000 clones, with around 12% observed a single time. Study-level points and caveats: Moderate yet significant TCRB CDR3 shortening was seen in Type 1 diabetes patients in all four CD4+ subsets. Individuals with type 1 diabetes displayed fewer insertions and more deletions at VDJ junctions. With patients and controls alike, PCR might favor shorter templates to an equal degree. Small HLA sub-analyses could not settle whether HLA shapes TCRB rearrangement.

The clonotype comes from a man between 25 and 39 years old with type 1 diabetes. The specimen sequenced was naive CD4+ T cells from blood. The rearrangement links TRBV29-1 to TRBJ2-1; possible D gene TRBD1, 6 bases. The CDR3 region is CSAYRDLSNEQFF. CDR3 DNA sequence: TGCAGCGCGTACAGGGACCTTAGCAATGAGCAGTTCTTC.